What follows are 16 T cell receptor beta chains derived from one specimen sequenced in a study of blood T cells in healthy people across ages. Alongside a J-beta primer mix, a sample-barcoded 5' primer served in a second PCR lasting roughly 6 to 11 cycles. Each CDR3 protein gets one entry after TCRdb re-called the 5' RACE reads with MiXCR. Among fewer than 2,000,000 distinct CDR3 sequences listed, roughly a third were seen once. Material for sequencing was blood. The source of these receptors is a woman in her thirties in good health.

This clonotype was recorded only once. The J gene is TRBJ2-2, the V gene TRBV19; D ambiguous. V lost 1 base, J lost 7 bases, and 13 bases lay in between. The CDR3 totals 15 residues. The germline gives CDR1 LNHDA, CDR2 SQIVND (reference sequence). DNA for the CDR3: TGTGCCAGTAGTATAGGACGACTCCCCCTCGGGGAGCTGTTTTTT. Translated, it gives CASSIGRLPLGELFF.

The chain has TRBV20-1 and TRBJ1-5; tentatively, D is TRBD1 (6 bases). Trimming pared 5 bases from V and 6 bases from J, leaving 17 bases between. The germline V gene encodes CDR1 DFQATT and CDR2 SNEGSKA (reference sequence). CDR3 length: 14 residues. In nucleotides, the CDR3 is TGCAGTGCTTCTTTAGGGACACCCGTTCAGCCCCAGCATTTT. This gives the protein CSASLGTPVQPQHF.

The CDR3 DNA reads as TGTGCCACCAGCAGAGATCGAGGAGGGTATCAGCCCCAGCATTTT. It translates to CATSRDRGGYQPQHF. The chain carries TRBV15 and TRBJ1-5; no firm D call. The CDR3 totals 15 residues. Per the germline V gene, CDR1 is LNHNV and CDR2 is YYDKDF (reference sequence). V lost 0 bases, J lost 5 bases, and 11 bases lay in between.

The V gene is TRBV7-2, the J gene TRBJ2-1; possibly TRBD2 for D (5 bases). Per germline, CDR1 SGHTA and CDR2 FQGNSA. CDR3 length: 14 amino acids. Trimming took off 5 bases at V and 6 bases at J, with 14 bases between the two ends. The CDR3 is CASSRGLGANEQFF. Here the CDR3 DNA reads TGTGCCAGCAGCCGAGGACTGGGCGCCAATGAGCAGTTCTTC.

Remarks on this clonotype: One end of the junction varies from germline; a read error may be responsible. The chain links TRBV4-1 to TRBJ1-1; D remains unclear. The CDR3 runs 12 residues. Germline V gene sequence: CDR1 MGHRA, CDR2 YSYEKL. CDR3: CASGHTEGEAFF. Here the CDR3 DNA reads TGCGCCAGCGGCCACACCGAGGGTGAAGCTTTCTTT.

The chain recombines TRBV5-1 with TRBJ2-1, with D perhaps TRBD2 (5 bases). The CDR3 consists of 13 residues. Germline V gene data show CDR1 as SGHRS and CDR2 as YFSETQ. V was trimmed by 5 bases and J by 8 bases, leaving 14 bases between them. The CDR3 DNA reads TGCGCCAGCAGTAGCGCTGCTGGAGATGAGCAGTTCTTC. This encodes CASSSAAGDEQFF.

This clonotype was found a few times. The chain has TRBV7-2 and TRBJ2-1; 10 bases fit TRBD2. Germline loops: CDR1 SGHTA, CDR2 FQGNSA. This CDR3 has 15 amino acids. Losses at the gene ends were 2 bases for V and 9 bases for J; bases not matched to a gene: 7. CDR3 protein: CASSLSLAGVGEQFF. CDR3 coding DNA: TGTGCCAGCAGCTTAAGTCTAGCGGGAGTCGGTGAGCAGTTCTTC.

The gene calls are TRBV6-5 and TRBJ1-1; no definite D call. The CDR3 extends over 14 amino acids. The ends were cut back, 6 bases at V and 1 base at J, with 12 bases in the middle. Germline V CDR1 and CDR2: MNHEY, SVGAGI. Here the CDR3 reads CASSYLASNTEAFF. The CDR3 bases are TGTGCCAGCAGCTATTTGGCCTCGAACACTGAAGCTTTCTTT.

The sample holds a few counts of this clonotype. V is TRBV5-1 and J is TRBJ2-4; 9 positions match TRBD1. Germline assignment: CDR1 SGHRS and CDR2 YFSETQ. Trimming at V came to 3 bases and at J to 15 bases, leaving 10 bases not matched to a gene. The CDR3 is 13 amino acids. CDR3 residues: CASSSERTGDAYF. CDR3 coding DNA: TGCGCCAGCAGCTCGGAAAGGACAGGGGATGCGTACTTC. The complete variable domain, with remaining parts taken from reference TRBV5-1 and TRBJ2-4, reads KAGVTQTPRYLIKTRGQQVTLSCSPISGHRSVSWYQQTPGQGLQFLFEYFSETQRNKGNFPGRFSGRQFSNSRSEMNVSTLELGDSALYLCASSSERTGDAYFGAGTRLSVL.

The chain joins TRBV5-6 to TRBJ2-5; 9 nucleotides match TRBD2. V lost 4 bases to trimming and J lost 0 bases; unmatched junction nucleotides: 13. This CDR3 comprises 18 residues. Germline loops: CDR1 SGHDT, CDR2 YYEEEE. The CDR3 spells CASSPRTGGGVYQETQYF. In nucleotides, the CDR3 is TGTGCCAGCAGCCCGCGGACGGGCGGGGGGGTGTACCAAGAGACCCAGTACTTC.

This rearrangement joins TRBV4-1 to TRBJ2-3; 8 bases map to TRBD1. The CDR3 loop spans 15 amino acids. The junction had 6 bases not matched to a gene; V was cut back by 3 bases and J by 4 bases. Germline assignment: CDR1 MGHRA and CDR2 YSYEKL. The CDR3 sequence: CASSQLPQGADTQYF. The DNA of the CDR3 is TGCGCCAGCAGCCAGCTTCCACAGGGGGCAGATACGCAGTATTTT.

The gene calls are TRBV7-8 and TRBJ1-1; D gene ambiguous. This CDR3 comprises 12 residues. From germline, CDR1 is SGHVS and CDR2 FQNEAQ. V lost 2 bases, J lost 6 bases, and 7 bases lay in between. The CDR3 bases are TGTGCCAGCAGCTTAACTATGGCTGAAGCTTTCTTT. Its protein is CASSLTMAEAFF.

At least ten counts were recorded for this clonotype. The CDR3 sequence is CSGRDPYEQYF. The CDR3 DNA reads as TGCAGCGGCAGGGACCCCTACGAGCAGTACTTC. The chain carries TRBV29-1 and TRBJ2-7; perhaps D is TRBD1 or TRBD2 (5 bases each). V was pared by 7 bases and J by 2 bases, with 9 bases between. This CDR3 is built from 11 residues. The V gene's germline CDR1 is SQVTM and CDR2 ANQGSEA.

J is TRBJ2-5 and V is TRBV9, with D possibly being TRBD1 or TRBD2 (6 bases each). Trimming took 3 bases from V and 1 from J, leaving 10 bases between them. CDR3 size: 14 residues. From germline, CDR1 is SGDLS and CDR2 YYNGEE. CDR3 in amino acids: CASSARDIQETQYF. CDR3 nucleotide sequence: TGTGCCAGCAGCGCGCGGGACATCCAAGAGACCCAGTACTTC.

This clonotype was counted only a few times. The chain has TRBV20-1 and TRBJ2-7, with 10 positions matching TRBD2. The CDR3 extends over 17 amino acids. Germline V gene lookup returns CDR1 DFQATT and CDR2 SNEGSKA (reference sequence). Trimming cost V 0 bases and J 4 bases; bases outside gene matches: 12. CDR3 sequence reads: CSAREWELAGRRYEQYF. Written as DNA, the CDR3 is TGCAGTGCTAGAGAATGGGAACTAGCGGGACGCAGGTACGAGCAGTACTTC.

CDR3 sequence: CASSRPSGVEQYF. The CDR3 nucleotides read TGTGCCAGCAGCAGACCTTCGGGGGTCGAGCAGTACTTC. V and J are TRBV7-2 and TRBJ2-5; D perhaps matches TRBD2 (6 bases). The DNA end is more similar to TRBJ2-7, so the J call may be wrong. This CDR3 has 13 amino acids. Germline CDR1 reads SGHTA; CDR2 reads FQGNSA.